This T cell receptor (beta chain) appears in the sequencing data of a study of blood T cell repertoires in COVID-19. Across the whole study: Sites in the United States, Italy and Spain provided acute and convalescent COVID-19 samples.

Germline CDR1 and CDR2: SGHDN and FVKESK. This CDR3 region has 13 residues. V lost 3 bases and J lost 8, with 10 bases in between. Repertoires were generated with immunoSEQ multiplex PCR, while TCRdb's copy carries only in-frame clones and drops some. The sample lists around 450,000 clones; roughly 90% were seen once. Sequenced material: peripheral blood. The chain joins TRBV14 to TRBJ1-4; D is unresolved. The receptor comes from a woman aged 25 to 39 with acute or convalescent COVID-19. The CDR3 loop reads CASSQGEPEKLFF. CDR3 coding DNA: TGTGCCAGCAGCCAGGGCGAACCGGAAAAACTGTTTTTT.